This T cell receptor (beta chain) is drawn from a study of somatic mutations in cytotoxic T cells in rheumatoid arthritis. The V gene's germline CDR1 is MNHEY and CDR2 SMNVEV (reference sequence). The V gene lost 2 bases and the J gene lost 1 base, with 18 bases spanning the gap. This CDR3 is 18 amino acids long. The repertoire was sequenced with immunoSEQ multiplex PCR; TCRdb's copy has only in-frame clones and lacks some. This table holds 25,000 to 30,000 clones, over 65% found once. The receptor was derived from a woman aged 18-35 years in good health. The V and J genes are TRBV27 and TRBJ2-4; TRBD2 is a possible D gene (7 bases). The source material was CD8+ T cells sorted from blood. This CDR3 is CASSLRGVAGEAKNIQYF. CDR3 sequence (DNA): TGTGCCAGCAGTTTAAGGGGGGTGGCGGGAGAGGCCAAAAACATTCAGTACTTC.